These T cell receptor beta chains were read from a single sample in a study of T cell responses to AZD1222 COVID-19 vaccine. Sequenced by immunoSEQ multiplex PCR; TCRdb stores in-frame clones only, minus some. This table holds 90,000 to 150,000 clones, 87% found once. Source: peripheral blood, taken 28 days after the second AZD1222 dose. The receptors stem from an adult who received the AZD1222 COVID-19 vaccine. The CDR3 runs from the conserved cysteine through the conserved F or W. A D gene is named only where the DNA matches it firmly. The size field is filled for only some rows; it gives once, few, many or a size class.

J gene: TRBJ2-7; V gene: TRBV29-1; D gene: TRBD1; clone size: -; CDR3 protein: CSVGQGTYEQYF; CDR3 DNA: TGCAGCGTGGGACAGGGTACCTACGAGCAGTACTTC
J gene: TRBJ1-3; V gene: TRBV4-1; D gene: TRBD1; clone size: -; CDR3 protein: CASSTNPGQAGNTIYF; CDR3 DNA: TGCGCCAGCAGCACCAACCCGGGACAGGCTGGAAACACCATATATTTT
J gene: TRBJ2-3; V gene: TRBV25-1; D gene: TRBD2; clone size: few; CDR3 protein: CASSDSSGGAFGDTQYF; CDR3 DNA: TGTGCCAGCAGTGATAGCAGCGGGGGGGCCTTCGGAGATACGCAGTATTTT
J gene: TRBJ1-1; V gene: TRBV12-3/TRBV12-4; D gene: TRBD1; clone size: -; CDR3 protein: CASSLDRGAEAFF; CDR3 DNA: TGTGCCAGCAGTTTAGACAGGGGAGCTGAAGCTTTCTTT
J gene: TRBJ1-2; V gene: TRBV4-1; D gene: TRBD1; clone size: -; CDR3 protein: CASSQVGQALGGYTF; CDR3 DNA: TGCGCCAGCAGCCAGGTCGGACAGGCGTTAGGTGGCTACACCTTC
J gene: TRBJ1-1; V gene: TRBV6-5; D gene: -; clone size: -; CDR3 protein: CASSPYTEAFF; CDR3 DNA: TGTGCCAGCTCCCCCTACACTGAAGCTTTCTTT
J gene: TRBJ2-7; V gene: TRBV6-1; D gene: -; clone size: few; CDR3 protein: CASSDLSYEQYF; CDR3 DNA: TGTGCCAGCAGTGATTTATCCTACGAGCAGTACTTC
J gene: TRBJ1-6; V gene: TRBV5-1; D gene: -; clone size: -; CDR3 protein: CASSNGQYNSPLHF; CDR3 DNA: TGCGCCAGCAGCAACGGACAGTATAATTCACCCCTCCACTTT
J gene: TRBJ2-1; V gene: TRBV28; D gene: -; clone size: -; CDR3 protein: CASTLAPYNEQFF; CDR3 DNA: TGTGCCAGCACCCTGGCCCCCTACAATGAGCAGTTCTTC
J gene: TRBJ1-2; V gene: TRBV5-1; D gene: -; clone size: -; CDR3 protein: CASSPRTVNYGYTF; CDR3 DNA: TGCGCCAGCAGCCCCAGGACAGTTAACTATGGCTACACCTTC
J gene: TRBJ1-2; V gene: TRBV14; D gene: TRBD1; clone size: -; CDR3 protein: CASSQRTGGFDGYTF; CDR3 DNA: TGTGCCAGCAGCCAACGGACAGGTGGCTTTGATGGCTACACCTTC
J gene: TRBJ1-3; V gene: TRBV28; D gene: TRBD1; clone size: -; CDR3 protein: CASSEAGDRHSGNTIYF; CDR3 DNA: TGTGCCAGCAGTGAAGCCGGGGACAGGCACTCTGGAAACACCATATATTTT
J gene: TRBJ1-1; V gene: TRBV6-5; D gene: TRBD1; clone size: -; CDR3 protein: CASSVGQGYTEAFF; CDR3 DNA: TGTGCCAGCAGCGTCGGACAGGGGTACACTGAAGCTTTCTTT
J gene: TRBJ1-5; V gene: TRBV3-1/TRBV3-2; D gene: -; clone size: -; CDR3 protein: CASSQDYSNQPQHF; CDR3 DNA: TGTGCCAGCAGCCAAGACTACAGCAATCAGCCCCAGCATTTT
J gene: TRBJ1-2; V gene: TRBV28; D gene: TRBD1; clone size: -; CDR3 protein: CASSSGQDNYGYTF; CDR3 DNA: TGTGCCAGCAGTTCGGGACAGGATAACTATGGCTACACCTTC
J gene: TRBJ1-6; V gene: TRBV19; D gene: -; clone size: few; CDR3 protein: CASSIVSDWGYNSPLHF; CDR3 DNA: TGTGCCAGTAGTATAGTTTCGGACTGGGGCTATAATTCACCCCTCCACTTT
J gene: TRBJ2-5; V gene: TRBV28; D gene: -; clone size: -; CDR3 protein: CASSLRIYRVTQETQYF; CDR3 DNA: TGTGCCAGCAGTTTACGGATTTACAGGGTCACCCAAGAGACCCAGTACTTC
J gene: TRBJ2-7; V gene: TRBV6-2/TRBV6-3; D gene: -; clone size: -; CDR3 protein: CASSRAREVHYEQYF; CDR3 DNA: TGTGCCAGCAGTAGGGCCCGGGAAGTTCACTACGAGCAGTACTTC
J gene: TRBJ1-4; V gene: TRBV10-3; D gene: TRBD1; clone size: -; CDR3 protein: CATRGATNEKLFF; CDR3 DNA: TGTGCCACCAGGGGGGCAACTAATGAAAAACTGTTTTTT
J gene: TRBJ2-7; V gene: TRBV19; D gene: TRBD1; clone size: -; CDR3 protein: CASSIASGQGARSYEQYF; CDR3 DNA: TGTGCCAGTAGTATAGCCTCGGGACAGGGGGCGAGATCCTACGAGCAGTACTTC
J gene: TRBJ1-6; V gene: TRBV5-6; D gene: TRBD1; clone size: -; CDR3 protein: CASSSGQYNSPLHF; CDR3 DNA: TGTGCCAGCAGCTCGGGACAGTATAATTCACCCCTCCACTTT
J gene: TRBJ1-1; V gene: TRBV2; D gene: -; clone size: -; CDR3 protein: CASSETLLFTEAFF; CDR3 DNA: TGTGCCAGCAGTGAAACACTCCTTTTTACTGAAGCTTTCTTT
J gene: TRBJ1-5; V gene: TRBV6-5; D gene: -; clone size: -; CDR3 protein: CASRGGSNQPQHF; CDR3 DNA: TGTGCCAGCAGGGGAGGGAGCAATCAGCCCCAGCATTTT
J gene: TRBJ1-4; V gene: TRBV4-1; D gene: -; clone size: -; CDR3 protein: CASSLGRALSNEKLFF; CDR3 DNA: TGCGCCAGCAGCCTCGGCCGGGCGCTCTCTAATGAAAAACTGTTTTTT
J gene: TRBJ1-2; V gene: TRBV5-1; D gene: -; clone size: -; CDR3 protein: CASSLAGDGNYGYTF; CDR3 DNA: TGCGCCAGCAGCTTGGCCGGGGACGGAAACTATGGCTACACCTTC
J gene: TRBJ1-5; V gene: TRBV6-2/TRBV6-3; D gene: -; clone size: -; CDR3 protein: CASSYFRQTSNQPQHF; CDR3 DNA: TGTGCCAGCAGTTACTTCCGACAAACTTCCAATCAGCCCCAGCATTTT
J gene: TRBJ1-5; V gene: TRBV28; D gene: TRBD1; clone size: -; CDR3 protein: CASRGGTGSWPQHF; CDR3 DNA: TGTGCCAGCAGAGGGGGGACAGGTTCGTGGCCCCAGCATTTT
J gene: TRBJ2-3; V gene: TRBV9; D gene: -; clone size: -; CDR3 protein: CASSVGPSTDTQYF; CDR3 DNA: TGTGCCAGCAGCGTGGGCCCTAGTACAGATACGCAGTATTTT
J gene: TRBJ2-7; V gene: TRBV7-2; D gene: -; clone size: -; CDR3 protein: CASSSTGGLQYF; CDR3 DNA: TGTGCCAGCAGCTCAACGGGCGGGTTGCAGTACTTC
J gene: TRBJ2-2; V gene: TRBV3-1/TRBV3-2; D gene: -; clone size: -; CDR3 protein: CASSQRRGRNTGELFF; CDR3 DNA: TGTGCCAGCAGCCAAAGGCGGGGGCGAAACACCGGGGAGCTGTTTTTT
J gene: TRBJ1-4; V gene: TRBV15; D gene: TRBD1; clone size: -; CDR3 protein: CATNAGGAKDEKLFF; CDR3 DNA: TGTGCCACCAACGCAGGGGGCGCGAAGGATGAAAAACTGTTTTTT
J gene: TRBJ1-1; V gene: TRBV19; D gene: TRBD1; clone size: -; CDR3 protein: CASSMSLWTGGTEAFF; CDR3 DNA: TGTGCCAGTAGTATGAGTTTATGGACAGGGGGTACTGAAGCTTTCTTT
J gene: TRBJ2-5; V gene: TRBV12-3/TRBV12-4; D gene: -; clone size: -; CDR3 protein: CASSLTSFQFQYF; CDR3 DNA: TGTGCCAGCAGTTTAACTTCTTTCCAGTTCCAGTACTTC
J gene: TRBJ2-7; V gene: TRBV6-2/TRBV6-3; D gene: -; clone size: -; CDR3 protein: CASSYSAGGYEQYF; CDR3 DNA: TGTGCCAGCAGTTACTCGGCAGGAGGCTACGAGCAGTACTTC
J gene: TRBJ1-1; V gene: TRBV6-2/TRBV6-3; D gene: TRBD1; clone size: -; CDR3 protein: CASSRQGARTEAFF; CDR3 DNA: TGTGCCAGCAGTCGACAGGGGGCGCGCACTGAAGCTTTCTTT
J gene: TRBJ2-7; V gene: TRBV6-4; D gene: -; clone size: -; CDR3 protein: CASSQNYEQYF; CDR3 DNA: TGTGCCAGCAGTCAAAACTACGAGCAGTACTTC
J gene: TRBJ2-7; V gene: TRBV20-1; D gene: TRBD1; clone size: -; CDR3 protein: CSGQGPYEQYF; CDR3 DNA: TGCAGTGGACAGGGACCCTACGAGCAGTACTTC
J gene: TRBJ2-7; V gene: TRBV6-4; D gene: TRBD1; clone size: -; CDR3 protein: CASSELQGSEQYF; CDR3 DNA: TGTGCCAGCAGTGAATTACAGGGGAGCGAGCAGTACTTC
J gene: TRBJ2-3; V gene: TRBV5-1; D gene: TRBD1; clone size: -; CDR3 protein: CASSLYRDRGLGTDTQYF; CDR3 DNA: TGCGCCAGCAGCTTATACCGGGACAGGGGTTTAGGGACAGATACGCAGTATTTT
J gene: TRBJ1-4; V gene: TRBV6-6; D gene: -; clone size: -; CDR3 protein: CASSPGWERGEKLFF; CDR3 DNA: TGTGCCAGCAGTCCCGGATGGGAGCGAGGCGAAAAACTGTTTTTT
J gene: TRBJ2-7; V gene: TRBV5-6; D gene: TRBD2; clone size: few; CDR3 protein: CASSLGLAGLSYEQYF; CDR3 DNA: TGTGCCAGCAGCTTGGGACTAGCGGGGCTATCCTACGAGCAGTACTTC
J gene: TRBJ2-1; V gene: TRBV5-5; D gene: TRBD2; clone size: -; CDR3 protein: CASSLLADYNEQFF; CDR3 DNA: TGTGCCAGCAGCTTGCTAGCGGACTACAATGAGCAGTTCTTC
J gene: TRBJ1-1; V gene: TRBV6-5; D gene: -; clone size: -; CDR3 protein: CASSHRDTEAFF; CDR3 DNA: TGTGCCAGTAGCCACAGGGATACTGAAGCTTTCTTT
J gene: TRBJ2-2; V gene: TRBV4-1; D gene: -; clone size: -; CDR3 protein: CASSHPRLLGELFF; CDR3 DNA: TGCGCCAGCAGCCACCCCCGACTGCTCGGGGAGCTGTTTTTT